This T cell receptor beta chain was profiled in a study of blood T cell repertoires in COVID-19. About the study: COVID-19 samples, acute and convalescent, were from the United States, Italy and Spain. Sources were T cells, B-cell-depleted T cells, or PBMCs; the material itself was cDNA or gDNA.

Per the original methods: Amplification of reference gene primers provided the estimated nucleated cell counts. Clones were read by immunoSEQ multiplex PCR, and TCRdb kept only the in-frame ones, dropping some. V, J and clone size derive from that table, while D and trimming were established from the DNA sequence. The sample has 400,000 to 500,000 clones, 80% to 90% seen once; the top ten hold 1.4%. The CDR3 consists of 17 residues. J lost 3 bases, V lost 2 bases, and 9 bases had no gene match. The V gene's germline CDR1 is MNHEY and CDR2 SMNVEV (reference sequence). The TCR comes from a woman in her twenties or thirties with active or convalescent COVID-19. The gene calls are TRBV27 and TRBJ2-5; the match to TRBD2 covers 10 bases. Sequences were obtained from peripheral blood. The DNA for the CDR3 is TGTGCCAGCAGTTTAAGAATTGGTCTAGCGGGAGAAGAGACCCAGTACTTC. Its translation: CASSLRIGLAGEETQYF.